The text below deals with one T cell receptor beta chain. Germline assignment: CDR1 MNHNS and CDR2 SASEGT. The CDR3 is made up of 19 amino acids. Trimming removed 2 bases from V and 4 bases from J; junction bases left unmatched: 14. Some clones are missing from TCRdb's copy, which holds only in-frame ones; the method was immunoSEQ multiplex PCR. The table lists around 80,000 clones, 94% of them singletons. This specimen comes from a study of T cell changes during pregnancy in multiple sclerosis. The chain is built from TRBV6-1 and TRBJ1-5; 10 bases map to TRBD1. The sequenced sample was peripheral blood, obtained in the second trimester of pregnancy. The TCR sequence derives from a female donor in good health, enrolled as a control in a pregnancy study. CDR3 sequence reads: CASSEWLFGRDRGNQPQHF. The CDR3 DNA sequence: TGTGCCAGCAGTGAATGGTTATTTGGTAGGGACAGGGGAAATCAGCCCCAGCATTTT.